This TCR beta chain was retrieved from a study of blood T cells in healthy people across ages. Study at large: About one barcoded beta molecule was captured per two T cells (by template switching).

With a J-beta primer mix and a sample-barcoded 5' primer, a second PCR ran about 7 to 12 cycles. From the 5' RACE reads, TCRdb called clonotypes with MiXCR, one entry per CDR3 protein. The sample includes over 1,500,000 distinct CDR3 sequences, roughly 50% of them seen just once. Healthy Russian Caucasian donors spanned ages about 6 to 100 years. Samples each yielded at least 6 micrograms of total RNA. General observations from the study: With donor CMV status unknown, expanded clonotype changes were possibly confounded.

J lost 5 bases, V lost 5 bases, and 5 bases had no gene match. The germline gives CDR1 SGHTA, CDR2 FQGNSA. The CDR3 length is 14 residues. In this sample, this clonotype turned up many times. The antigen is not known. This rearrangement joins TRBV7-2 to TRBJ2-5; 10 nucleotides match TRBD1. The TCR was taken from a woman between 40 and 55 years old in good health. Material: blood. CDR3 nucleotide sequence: TGTGCCAGCAGCCCGACAGGGGGCGGGGAGACCCAGTACTTC. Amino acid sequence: CASSPTGGGETQYF.